This T cell receptor (beta chain) emerged from a study of blood T cell repertoires in COVID-19. In the study overall: Resolution of symptoms, clearance, or two negative PCRs was present in recovered Cohort 3 donors. Acute-phase and convalescent COVID-19 samples originated in the United States, Italy and Spain.

Profiled with immunoSEQ multiplex PCR; TCRdb holds only in-frame clones, not every one. The table has about 270,000 clones, around nine tenths seen once; the top ten hold around 2%. This CDR3 has 16 amino acids. V was pared by 4 bases and J by 3 bases, with 7 bases of the junction left unmatched. Germline V gene sequence: CDR1 KGHDR, CDR2 SFDVKD. V usage is TRBV24-1 and J usage is TRBJ2-1; 8 bases fit TRBD1. Specimen: PBMCs or T cells enriched from blood (not recorded which). The sequence was obtained from an older woman in a cohort exposed to, infected with or recovered from COVID-19 (not recorded which). DNA of the CDR3: TGTGCCACCAGTGACCGACAGGGGTCCTTCTACAATGAGCAGTTCTTC. Translation gives CATSDRQGSFYNEQFF.